The 27 T cell receptor beta chains presented below share a single source sample, sequenced in a study of memory CD4+ T cells and cytomegalovirus serostatus. Profiling relied on immunoSEQ multiplex PCR, and the TCRdb table lists in-frame clones only, not all of them. The sample has under 100,000 clones, approximately 80% seen once; the top ten hold around 0.78%. The sort gate was single viable CD3+CD4+CD8-CD45RO+ cells for memory CD4+ T cells. Sequenced sample: memory CD4+ T cells from blood. All receptors derive from an adult in good health and CMV-seronegative.

This clone appeared a single time. The CDR3, as DNA: TGTGCCACCGGGAAGGAGGAGGGAGATACGCAGTATTTT. This encodes CATGKEEGDTQYF. The rearrangement joins TRBV6-4 to TRBJ2-3, with a weak D call TRBD2 (6 bases). Trimming stripped 10 bases from V and 5 bases from J, with 16 bases between. The CDR3 spans 13 residues. The germline V gene encodes CDR1 MRHNA and CDR2 SNTAGT.

This clone was observed once. This rearrangement joins TRBV10-3 to TRBJ2-5; D is unclear. The CDR3 is 12 residues long. The germline CDR1 and CDR2 sequences are ENHRY and SYGVKD. Trimming cost V 5 bases and J 2 bases, with 6 bases left between them. The CDR3 region is CAISREQETQYF. In DNA, the CDR3 is TGTGCCATCAGTAGGGAACAAGAGACCCAGTACTTC.

The rearrangement uses TRBV7-2 and TRBJ2-2; D gene unclear. This CDR3 spans 14 amino acids. Germline V gene data show CDR1 as SGHTA and CDR2 as FQGNSA. V was trimmed by 0 bases and J by 3 bases, leaving 5 bases between them. The CDR3 bases are TGTGCCAGCAGCTTAGCATACGACACCGGGGAGCTGTTTTTT. As protein: CASSLAYDTGELFF.

The gene calls are TRBV6-1 and TRBJ2-2; no clear D gene. V was clipped by 2 bases and J by 4 bases, with 8 bases between them. The CDR3 is 14 amino acids. Germline V gene sequence: CDR1 MNHNS, CDR2 SASEGT. For the CDR3, the DNA is TGTGCCAGCAGTGAATACGAGAGCACCGGGGAGCTGTTTTTT. It is translated as CASSEYESTGELFF.

The chain has TRBV5-1 and TRBJ2-7, with TRBD1 as a possible D gene (6 bases). V was clipped by 4 bases and J by 0 bases, with 14 bases between them. CDR1 and CDR2 (germline): SGHRS, YFSETQ. The length of the CDR3 is 15 residues. CDR3 bases: TGCGCCAGCAGCCCCCAGGGGTCAAGCTCCTACGAGCAGTACTTC. This sequence encodes CASSPQGSSSYEQYF.

This clone was detected a few times. The chain uses TRBV30 and TRBJ2-7; no definite D call. Trimming stripped 2 bases from V and 5 bases from J, with 13 bases between. Germline V CDR1 and CDR2: GTSNPN, SVGIG (reference sequence). The CDR3 runs 13 residues. The CDR3 coding sequence is TGTGCCTGGAGTCCAAGAAGATTTCACGAGCAGTACTTC. Translation: CAWSPRRFHEQYF.

The chain employs TRBV7-6 and TRBJ2-5; a possible D gene is TRBD2 (7 bases). Germline-derived CDR1 and CDR2 are SGHVS and FNYEAQ. CDR3 length equals 13 residues. V was cut by 5 bases and J by 5 bases, with 12 bases left in between. CDR3 sequence reads: CASSPRGGETQYF. The CDR3 nucleotides are TGTGCCAGCAGCCCAAGGGGGGGGGAGACCCAGTACTTC.

This clone was counted between two and nine times. This chain joins TRBV29-1 and TRBJ1-3; a possible D gene is TRBD1 (5 bases). The V end was cut by 6 bases, the J end by 0 bases, with 9 bases between. The CDR3 loop spans 13 amino acids. Germline CDR1 SQVTM, CDR2 ANQGSEA. DNA for the CDR3: TGCAGCGTGTTCGGGGGCTCTGGAAACACCATATATTTT. It encodes CSVFGGSGNTIYF.

The chain uses TRBV5-1 and TRBJ1-5, with a possible D match to TRBD1 (6 bases). The CDR3 runs to 15 residues. Germline V lookup: CDR1 SGHRS, CDR2 YFSETQ. Trimming shortened V by 0 bases and J by 1 base, and 8 bases separated the two germline ends. The CDR3 coding sequence is TGCGCCAGCAGCTTGGCGGGGGCGAGCAATCAGCCCCAGCATTTT. It is translated as CASSLAGASNQPQHF. Based on the CDR3 plus reference TRBV5-1 and TRBJ1-5, the full variable domain is KAGVTQTPRYLIKTRGQQVTLSCSPISGHRSVSWYQQTPGQGLQFLFEYFSETQRNKGNFPGRFSGRQFSNSRSEMNVSTLELGDSALYLCASSLAGASNQPQHFGDGTRLSIL.

The chain carries TRBV4-2 and TRBJ1-6; TRBD1 matches 10 bases. CDR1 LGHNA and CDR2 YNFKEQ come from the germline V gene. V was clipped by 1 base and J by 10 bases; unmatched bases: 10. CDR3 length: 17 residues. CDR3 bases: TGTGCCAGCAGCCAAGGGGGAGACAGGGGGCTATGGTCACCCCTCCACTTT. Its translation is CASSQGGDRGLWSPLHF.

The chain combines TRBV30 with TRBJ2-1, with D unclear. The V and J ends lost 0 bases and 5 bases respectively, with 5 bases between them. CDR3 length equals 12 residues. Per the germline V gene, CDR1 is GTSNPN and CDR2 is SVGIG (reference sequence). CDR3 sequence reads: CAWSVVNNEQFF. As DNA, the CDR3 is TGTGCCTGGAGTGTAGTCAACAATGAGCAGTTCTTC.

CDR3 DNA sequence: TGTGCCAGCAGCTTAGTGTCTAACGAGCAGTACTTC. Translating it yields CASSLVSNEQYF. The chain couples TRBV7-9 to TRBJ2-7; D gene ambiguous. CDR1 is SEHNR, CDR2 FQNEAQ, per germline (reference sequence). The CDR3 totals 12 residues. Trimming took off 1 base at V and 5 bases at J, with 6 bases between the two ends.

V gene TRBV7-3 combines with J gene TRBJ2-1, with unresolved D. The germline gives CDR1 SGHTA, CDR2 FQGTGA. This CDR3 contains 15 residues. The ends were cut back, 5 bases at V and 1 base at J, with 12 bases in the middle. The CDR3 DNA sequence: TGTGCCAGCAGCCCCCGCGGCGGTTCCTACAATGAGCAGTTCTTC. Translated, it gives CASSPRGGSYNEQFF. Filled out from reference TRBV7-3 and TRBJ2-1, the complete variable domain reads GAGVSQTPSNKVTEKGKYVELRCDPISGHTALYWYRQSLGQGPEFLIYFQGTGAADDSGLPNDRFFAVRPEGSVSTLKIQRTERGDSAVYLCASSPRGGSYNEQFFGPGTRLTVL.

The genes are TRBV7-9 and TRBJ2-6; D ambiguous. Germline CDR1 SEHNR, CDR2 FQNEAQ (reference sequence). V shed 1 base and J shed 0 bases, with 4 bases lying between them. This CDR3 is 15 amino acids long. CDR3 bases: TGTGCCAGCAGCTTAGGGTACTCTGGGGCCAACGTCCTGACTTTC. It yields the protein CASSLGYSGANVLTF.

This clone was detected once. V usage is TRBV12-5 and J usage is TRBJ1-2; D remains unclear. V lost 5 bases, J lost 0 bases, and 4 bases lay in between. This CDR3 contains 12 residues. The germline V gene encodes CDR1 LGHNT and CDR2 FRNRAP. CDR3 in DNA: TGTGCTAGTGGTAGGCCTAACTATGGCTACACCTTC. Translated, it gives CASGRPNYGYTF. Together with reference TRBV12-5 and TRBJ1-2, the CDR3 gives the full variable domain: DARVTQTPRHKVTEMGQEVTMRCQPILGHNTVFWYRQTMMQGLELLAYFRNRAPLDDSGMPKDRFSAEMPDATLATLKIQPSEPRDSAVYFCASGRPNYGYTFGSGTRLTVV.

A note on this clone: A junction end diverges from the germline sequence, so it may reflect a read error. The J gene is TRBJ1-5, the V gene TRBV7-7; D might be TRBD1 (5 bases). The CDR3 totals 13 residues. Germline V gives CDR1 SSHAT, CDR2 FNYEAQ (reference sequence). CDR3 sequence: CASSSGVQQPQHF. The CDR3 nucleotides read TGTGCTAGCAGCTCGGGGGTACAGCAGCCCCAGCATTTT.

The chain recombines TRBV6-5 with TRBJ1-1; D unresolved. Trimming took 5 bases from V and 4 from J, leaving 11 bases between them. The CDR3 spans 13 residues. Germline CDR1 reads MNHEY; CDR2 reads SVGAGI. The chain's CDR3 is CASSGSLGTEAFF. The CDR3 DNA follows: TGTGCCAGCAGTGGCAGTCTTGGCACTGAAGCTTTCTTT.

The chain uses TRBV5-1 and TRBJ2-7; D is unclear. Germline values: CDR1 SGHRS, CDR2 YFSETQ. V lost 3 bases to trimming and J lost 2 bases, with 9 bases between them. The CDR3 length is 13 residues. The CDR3 is CASSSQLTYEQYF. The CDR3 DNA reads TGCGCCAGCAGCTCCCAACTCACCTACGAGCAGTACTTC.

The rearrangement links TRBV15 to TRBJ1-1; the D gene is possibly TRBD1 (6 bases). V dropped 0 bases and J dropped 0 bases, with 26 bases sitting between them. There are 21 residues in the CDR3. Looked up from germline, CDR1 is LNHNV and CDR2 is YYDKDF (reference sequence). Here the CDR3 reads CATSRDPLATGLVLMNTEAFF. The CDR3 coding sequence is TGTGCCACCAGCAGAGACCCATTGGCAACAGGGCTGGTGTTGATGAACACTGAAGCTTTCTTT.

The chain carries TRBV12-5 and TRBJ1-1; 9 bases fit TRBD1. This CDR3 has 16 amino acids. The trim removed 4 bases at V and 6 bases at J, leaving 12 bases unmatched. CDR1 is LGHNT and CDR2 is FRNRAP in the germline V gene. The CDR3 DNA is TGTGCTAGTGGTTGGGGACAGGGAATGGGGCCCCCTGAAGCTTTCTTT. It specifies CASGWGQGMGPPEAFF.

The chain carries TRBV21-1 and TRBJ1-4. TRBV21-1 is described as a pseudogene. This CDR3 has 24 amino acids. This chain's CDR3 is CASSTRRTPPWFHWSSPTNEKLFF. In DNA form, the CDR3 reads TGTGCCAGCTCCACCCGACGGACCCCCCCCTGGTTCCACTGGTCCTCTCCAACTAATGAAAAACTGTTTTTT.

V is TRBV7-9 and J is TRBJ2-1; TRBD2 matches at 11 bases. The CDR3 length is 17 residues. The junction had 7 bases not matched to a gene; V was cut back by 1 base and J by 5 bases. Germline V gene lookup returns CDR1 SEHNR and CDR2 FQNEAQ (reference sequence). The CDR3 loop reads CASSLGLGLAENNEQFF. The CDR3 region has the DNA TGTGCCAGCAGCTTAGGCCTGGGACTAGCGGAGAACAATGAGCAGTTCTTC.

The chain employs TRBV2 and TRBJ2-1, with 11 positions matching TRBD2. The germline V gene has CDR1 SNHLY and CDR2 FYNNEI. The CDR3 is 14 residues long. V lost 6 bases and J lost 2; bases outside the gene matches: 0. The CDR3 here is CASRGLAAYNEQFF. The CDR3 region has the DNA TGTGCCAGCAGGGGACTAGCGGCCTACAATGAGCAGTTCTTC.

This clone was recorded only once. The rearrangement links TRBV4-3 to TRBJ2-7; 9 bases fit TRBD1. Germline CDR1 and CDR2: LGHNA and YSLEER. The CDR3 sequence is 16 residues long. After removal of 1 base from V and 2 bases from J, the junction contained 6 bases not matched to a gene. The CDR3 region has the DNA TGCGCCAGCAGCCAAGTTATGGGACAGGGTGCCTACGAGCAGTACTTC. This codes for CASSQVMGQGAYEQYF.

The genes are TRBV7-2 and TRBJ2-5, with TRBD2 identical over 9 bases. The CDR3 extends over 15 amino acids. Looked up from germline, CDR1 is SGHTA and CDR2 is FQGNSA. J was trimmed by 3 bases and V by 4 bases; bases with no gene match: 6. CDR3 bases: TGTGCCAGCAGCTACGGCGGGGGGGCAGAAGAGACCCAGTACTTC. Translating gives CASSYGGGAEETQYF.

This chain uses TRBV7-8 with TRBJ2-7, with 8 bases fitting TRBD1. Germline V CDR1 and CDR2: SGHVS, FQNEAQ. J was trimmed by 2 bases and V by 5 bases; bases with no gene match: 5. The CDR3 length is 14 residues. CDR3 DNA sequence: TGTGCCAGCAGCCCAGGGACAGGACCCTACGAGCAGTACTTC. The encoded protein is CASSPGTGPYEQYF.

This clone was observed once. CDR3 sequence reads: CASSLGTGSAYEQYF. The CDR3 nucleotides are TGTGCCAGCAGCTTAGGGACAGGGTCGGCCTACGAGCAGTACTTC. V gene TRBV7-2 combines with J gene TRBJ2-7; 8 bases agree with TRBD1. Per the germline V gene, CDR1 is SGHTA and CDR2 is FQGNSA. The CDR3 has 15 residues. After removal of 1 base from V and 2 bases from J, the junction contained 4 bases not matched to a gene.